This is a list of T cell receptor beta chains from one sample in a study of blood T cell repertoires in COVID-19. Sequencing used immunoSEQ multiplex PCR; TCRdb keeps in-frame clones, though not all of them. The data show 95,000 to 110,000 clones, with under 90% seen just once and around 13% held by the top ten. The sample consisted of peripheral blood. These receptors were obtained from a human donor in a cohort sampled during active or convalescent COVID-19. CDR3s include the opening cysteine and the closing phenylalanine or tryptophan. A D gene is named only where the DNA matches it firmly. Clone sizes are given selectively: once, few, many, or a class where the clone is expanded.

d_gene: -; v_gene: TRBV7-9; abundance: -; j_gene: TRBJ2-1; CDR3aa: CASSLFEGTDEQFF; CDR3nt: TGTGCCAGCAGCTTATTCGAGGGAACGGATGAGCAGTTCTTC
d_gene: TRBD1; v_gene: TRBV19; abundance: -; j_gene: TRBJ1-2; CDR3aa: CASSIPTGRYGYTF; CDR3nt: TGTGCCAGTAGTATACCGACAGGGAGGTACGGCTACACCTTC
d_gene: -; v_gene: TRBV2; abundance: -; j_gene: TRBJ1-2; CDR3aa: CASSAPGNYGYTF; CDR3nt: TGTGCCAGCAGTGCCCCGGGTAACTATGGCTACACCTTC
d_gene: -; v_gene: TRBV5-1; abundance: once; j_gene: TRBJ1-6; CDR3aa: CASSQMPGTPLHF; CDR3nt: TGCGCCAGCAGCCAGATGCCGGGAACACCCCTCCACTTT
d_gene: TRBD1; v_gene: TRBV6-6; abundance: -; j_gene: TRBJ1-5; CDR3aa: CATLGQGFQPQHF; CDR3nt: TGTGCCACGTTAGGACAGGGGTTTCAGCCCCAGCATTTT
d_gene: -; v_gene: TRBV3-1/TRBV3-2; abundance: -; j_gene: TRBJ2-1; CDR3aa: CASSRGRGQFF; CDR3nt: TGTGCCAGCAGCAGGGGAAGGGGGCAGTTCTTC
d_gene: TRBD1; v_gene: TRBV12-3/TRBV12-4; abundance: -; j_gene: TRBJ1-3; CDR3aa: CAGGQGRGNTIYF; CDR3nt: TGTGCCGGAGGACAGGGAAGAGGAAACACCATATATTTT
d_gene: -; v_gene: TRBV5-4; abundance: -; j_gene: TRBJ2-5; CDR3aa: CASSLSVLETQYF; CDR3nt: TGTGCCAGCAGCTTGTCAGTTCTCGAGACCCAGTACTTC
d_gene: -; v_gene: TRBV30; abundance: -; j_gene: TRBJ1-3; CDR3aa: CAQRRGPSGNTIYF; CDR3nt: TGTGCCCAGAGGAGGGGCCCATCTGGAAACACCATATATTTT
d_gene: -; v_gene: TRBV7-2; abundance: few; j_gene: TRBJ1-5; CDR3aa: CASSPNGADGNQPQHF; CDR3nt: TGTGCCAGCAGCCCAAATGGGGCAGATGGCAATCAGCCCCAGCATTTT
d_gene: TRBD2; v_gene: TRBV4-2; abundance: -; j_gene: TRBJ2-3; CDR3aa: CASSQDFGLAGEPASTDTQYF; CDR3nt: TGTGCCAGCAGCCAAGATTTTGGACTAGCGGGGGAGCCAGCTAGCACAGATACGCAGTATTTT